A selection of T cell receptor beta chains follows, all from one sample in a study of blood T cell repertoires in COVID-19. Clones were sequenced by immunoSEQ multiplex PCR, and TCRdb holds only the in-frame ones, with some missing. The sample holds roughly 300,000 clones, about 85% seen once. Sequencing used PBMCs or T cells enriched from blood (not recorded which). The receptors derive from a woman between 45 and 60 years old who had recovered from COVID-19. Both conserved end residues are part of each CDR3. Each record gives: V gene, CDR3 length, D gene, J gene, clone size, CDR3 protein, CDR3 DNA. The D gene is left open where the match is weak. A clone size is listed for some rows: how often the clone was seen (once, few, many), or a class if it is expanded.

v_call: TRBV6-2/TRBV6-3
cdr3_length: 16
d_call: TRBD2
j_call: TRBJ2-1
clone_size: -
cdr3_aa: CASSYSTTSGSNEQFF
cdr3_nt: TGTGCCAGCAGTTACTCGACGACTAGCGGGAGTAATGAGCAGTTCTTC

v_call: TRBV29-1
cdr3_length: 13
d_call: TRBD1
j_call: TRBJ1-1
clone_size: -
cdr3_aa: CSVQTGGAAEAFF
cdr3_nt: TGCAGCGTTCAAACAGGGGGCGCCGCTGAAGCTTTCTTT

v_call: TRBV30
cdr3_length: 13
d_call: TRBD1
j_call: TRBJ1-3
clone_size: -
cdr3_aa: CASEGQGGNTIYF
cdr3_nt: TGTGCCTCGGAAGGACAGGGGGGAAACACCATATATTTT

v_call: TRBV7-9
cdr3_length: 19
d_call: TRBD1
j_call: TRBJ1-4
clone_size: -
cdr3_aa: CASSAYDRGGFVTNEKLFF
cdr3_nt: TGTGCCAGCAGCGCCTATGACAGGGGAGGATTTGTAACTAATGAAAAACTGTTTTTT

v_call: TRBV7-2
cdr3_length: 14
d_call: TRBD1
j_call: TRBJ1-3
clone_size: -
cdr3_aa: CASSLGRGLNTIYF
cdr3_nt: TGTGCCAGCAGCTTGGGCAGGGGGCTAAACACCATATATTTT

v_call: TRBV11-2
cdr3_length: 15
d_call: -
j_call: TRBJ1-1
clone_size: -
cdr3_aa: CASSLARPRYTEAFF
cdr3_nt: TGTGCCAGCAGCTTAGCACGACCCAGGTACACTGAAGCTTTCTTT

v_call: TRBV30
cdr3_length: 12
d_call: -
j_call: TRBJ1-5
clone_size: -
cdr3_aa: CAWSSGGQPQHF
cdr3_nt: TGTGCCTGGAGCAGTGGGGGGCAGCCCCAGCATTTT

v_call: TRBV3-1/TRBV3-2
cdr3_length: 14
d_call: TRBD1
j_call: TRBJ1-1
clone_size: -
cdr3_aa: CASNDRGLNTEAFF
cdr3_nt: TGTGCCAGCAACGACAGGGGACTGAACACTGAAGCTTTCTTT

v_call: TRBV28
cdr3_length: 10
d_call: -
j_call: TRBJ1-1
clone_size: -
cdr3_aa: CASYRERAFF
cdr3_nt: TGTGCCAGTTACAGGGAAAGAGCTTTCTTT

v_call: TRBV6-1
cdr3_length: 15
d_call: -
j_call: TRBJ1-1
clone_size: -
cdr3_aa: CASSEAGFAGTEAFF
cdr3_nt: TGTGCCAGCAGTGAAGCGGGGTTTGCGGGCACTGAAGCTTTCTTT

v_call: TRBV28
cdr3_length: 17
d_call: -
j_call: TRBJ2-4
clone_size: -
cdr3_aa: CASSLLTLTLAKNIQYF
cdr3_nt: TGTGCCAGCAGTTTATTAACGCTGACATTAGCCAAAAACATTCAGTACTTC

v_call: TRBV2
cdr3_length: 12
d_call: TRBD1
j_call: TRBJ2-7
clone_size: -
cdr3_aa: CASSTGAYEQYF
cdr3_nt: TGTGCCAGCAGTACAGGGGCCTACGAGCAGTACTTC

v_call: TRBV2
cdr3_length: 16
d_call: TRBD2
j_call: TRBJ2-2
clone_size: -
cdr3_aa: CASSRDGGANTGELFF
cdr3_nt: TGTGCCAGCAGCCGAGACGGGGGGGCGAACACCGGGGAGCTGTTTTTT

v_call: TRBV27
cdr3_length: 13
d_call: TRBD2
j_call: TRBJ2-5
clone_size: -
cdr3_aa: CASRGLGRETQYF
cdr3_nt: TGTGCCAGCAGAGGACTAGGTCGGGAGACCCAGTACTTC

v_call: TRBV10-3
cdr3_length: 15
d_call: -
j_call: TRBJ1-1
clone_size: -
cdr3_aa: CAISPREGGNTEAFF
cdr3_nt: TGTGCCATCAGCCCTCGGGAGGGGGGGAACACTGAAGCTTTCTTT

v_call: TRBV19
cdr3_length: 14
d_call: -
j_call: TRBJ1-1
clone_size: -
cdr3_aa: CASRDRGGNTEAFF
cdr3_nt: TGTGCCAGTCGTGATAGGGGGGGGAACACTGAAGCTTTCTTT

v_call: TRBV6-5
cdr3_length: 14
d_call: TRBD1
j_call: TRBJ1-1
clone_size: few
cdr3_aa: CASSRGTANTEAFF
cdr3_nt: TGTGCCAGCAGTCGCGGGACAGCCAACACTGAAGCTTTCTTT

v_call: TRBV6-1
cdr3_length: 18
d_call: TRBD1
j_call: TRBJ1-5
clone_size: -
cdr3_aa: CASSEILGGRGLSQPQHF
cdr3_nt: TGTGCCAGCAGTGAAATTCTAGGGGGCAGGGGGCTCAGTCAGCCCCAGCATTTT

v_call: TRBV7-2
cdr3_length: 15
d_call: TRBD2
j_call: TRBJ2-5
clone_size: -
cdr3_aa: CASSMGLAGVETQYF
cdr3_nt: TGTGCCAGCAGCATGGGACTAGCGGGGGTGGAGACCCAGTACTTC

v_call: TRBV5-1
cdr3_length: 16
d_call: TRBD1
j_call: TRBJ2-7
clone_size: few
cdr3_aa: CASGDVHGQGAYEQYF
cdr3_nt: TGCGCCAGCGGTGACGTCCACGGACAGGGGGCGTACGAGCAGTACTTC

v_call: TRBV11-2
cdr3_length: 16
d_call: TRBD1
j_call: TRBJ2-3
clone_size: -
cdr3_aa: CASSPRPGQGTDTQYF
cdr3_nt: TGTGCCAGCAGCCCCCGCCCGGGACAGGGCACAGATACGCAGTATTTT

v_call: TRBV7-8
cdr3_length: 13
d_call: -
j_call: TRBJ1-6
clone_size: -
cdr3_aa: CASSTPGGGPLHF
cdr3_nt: TGTGCCAGCAGCACCCCGGGCGGAGGACCCCTCCACTTT

v_call: TRBV19
cdr3_length: 14
d_call: -
j_call: TRBJ1-1
clone_size: once
cdr3_aa: CASSIGRLNTEAFF
cdr3_nt: TGTGCCAGTAGTATCGGCAGGTTGAACACTGAAGCTTTCTTT

v_call: TRBV2
cdr3_length: 12
d_call: -
j_call: TRBJ2-7
clone_size: once
cdr3_aa: CASSGQFYEQYF
cdr3_nt: TGTGCCAGCAGTGGACAGTTCTACGAGCAGTACTTC

v_call: TRBV5-6
cdr3_length: 19
d_call: -
j_call: TRBJ2-4
clone_size: -
cdr3_aa: CASSSHDAGVTIAKNIQYF
cdr3_nt: TGTGCCAGCAGCTCCCATGACGCCGGGGTGACTATTGCCAAAAACATTCAGTACTTC

v_call: TRBV18
cdr3_length: 15
d_call: -
j_call: TRBJ1-4
clone_size: -
cdr3_aa: CASSPGAGAYEKLFF
cdr3_nt: TGTGCCAGCTCACCCGGGGCGGGGGCATATGAAAAACTGTTTTTT

v_call: TRBV4-2
cdr3_length: 15
d_call: -
j_call: TRBJ2-2
clone_size: -
cdr3_aa: CASSLRDRDTGELFF
cdr3_nt: TGTGCCAGCAGCCTCAGGGATCGGGACACCGGGGAGCTGTTTTTT

v_call: TRBV19
cdr3_length: 19
d_call: TRBD1
j_call: TRBJ2-2
clone_size: -
cdr3_aa: CASSIDGTGVFVFPGELFF
cdr3_nt: TGTGCCAGTAGTATAGACGGGACAGGGGTTTTCGTTTTCCCCGGGGAGCTGTTTTTT

v_call: TRBV19
cdr3_length: 15
d_call: TRBD2
j_call: TRBJ2-5
clone_size: -
cdr3_aa: CASAGLAGVQETQYF
cdr3_nt: TGTGCCAGTGCCGGACTAGCGGGGGTCCAAGAGACCCAGTACTTC

v_call: TRBV7-6
cdr3_length: 16
d_call: TRBD2
j_call: TRBJ2-2
clone_size: -
cdr3_aa: CASSQGVAGNTGELFF
cdr3_nt: TGTGCCAGCAGCCAAGGGGTAGCGGGGAACACCGGGGAGCTGTTTTTT

v_call: TRBV25-1
cdr3_length: 15
d_call: -
j_call: TRBJ1-5
clone_size: once
cdr3_aa: CASSGRADDYQPQHF
cdr3_nt: TGTGCCAGCAGCGGGCGGGCAGACGACTATCAGCCCCAGCATTTT

v_call: TRBV7-6
cdr3_length: 17
d_call: -
j_call: TRBJ1-4
clone_size: -
cdr3_aa: CASSHRNDLGRGEKLFF
cdr3_nt: TGTGCCAGCAGCCATAGGAACGACCTCGGAAGGGGTGAAAAACTGTTTTTT

v_call: TRBV28
cdr3_length: 15
d_call: TRBD1
j_call: TRBJ1-6
clone_size: few
cdr3_aa: CASSGGGVGNSPLHF
cdr3_nt: TGTGCCAGCAGTGGAGGGGGCGTAGGAAATTCACCCCTCCACTTT

v_call: TRBV19
cdr3_length: 15
d_call: TRBD2
j_call: TRBJ2-3
clone_size: -
cdr3_aa: CASRTSGSLSDTQYF
cdr3_nt: TGTGCCAGTAGGACTAGCGGGAGCTTGTCAGATACGCAGTATTTT

v_call: TRBV7-9
cdr3_length: 14
d_call: -
j_call: TRBJ1-4
clone_size: -
cdr3_aa: CASSSGTVNEKLFF
cdr3_nt: TGTGCCAGCAGCTCAGGAACAGTTAATGAAAAACTGTTTTTT

v_call: TRBV30
cdr3_length: 14
d_call: -
j_call: TRBJ1-1
clone_size: -
cdr3_aa: CAWTGGAPNTEAFF
cdr3_nt: TGTGCCTGGACCGGGGGGGCCCCGAACACTGAAGCTTTCTTT

v_call: TRBV9
cdr3_length: 14
d_call: -
j_call: TRBJ2-3
clone_size: -
cdr3_aa: CASSEQGLVDTQYF
cdr3_nt: TGTGCCAGCAGCGAACAGGGTTTGGTAGATACGCAGTATTTT

v_call: TRBV27
cdr3_length: 16
d_call: TRBD1
j_call: TRBJ1-1
clone_size: -
cdr3_aa: CASSLPGQGPGAEAFF
cdr3_nt: TGTGCCAGCAGTTTGCCGGGACAGGGCCCGGGAGCTGAAGCTTTCTTT

v_call: TRBV4-3
cdr3_length: 13
d_call: -
j_call: TRBJ2-3
clone_size: -
cdr3_aa: CASSHPGADTQYF
cdr3_nt: TGCGCCAGCAGCCACCCCGGTGCAGATACGCAGTATTTT

v_call: TRBV7-3
cdr3_length: 17
d_call: TRBD1
j_call: TRBJ2-6
clone_size: -
cdr3_aa: CASSAPRQGAGANVLTF
cdr3_nt: TGTGCCAGCAGCGCCCCGAGACAGGGGGCGGGGGCCAACGTCCTGACTTTC

v_call: TRBV3-1/TRBV3-2
cdr3_length: 15
d_call: TRBD1
j_call: TRBJ1-2
clone_size: -
cdr3_aa: CASSQGTGRDYGYTF
cdr3_nt: TGTGCCAGCAGCCAGGGGACAGGGAGAGACTATGGCTACACCTTC

v_call: TRBV10-1
cdr3_length: 14
d_call: TRBD1
j_call: TRBJ2-2
clone_size: -
cdr3_aa: CASSRDRGDGELFF
cdr3_nt: TGCGCCAGCAGCCGGGACAGGGGTGACGGGGAGCTGTTTTTT

v_call: TRBV7-2
cdr3_length: 16
d_call: -
j_call: TRBJ2-1
clone_size: -
cdr3_aa: CASSFSLGGAYNEQFF
cdr3_nt: TGTGCCAGCAGCTTTTCATTAGGGGGGGCCTACAATGAGCAGTTCTTC

v_call: TRBV7-2
cdr3_length: 15
d_call: -
j_call: TRBJ1-1
clone_size: -
cdr3_aa: CASSLNTGGIGEAFF
cdr3_nt: TGTGCCAGCAGCTTAAACACGGGGGGAATTGGTGAAGCTTTCTTT

v_call: TRBV4-3
cdr3_length: 19
d_call: TRBD2
j_call: TRBJ2-5
clone_size: -
cdr3_aa: CASSHRLPGLAGGKETQYF
cdr3_nt: TGCGCCAGCAGCCACCGACTCCCGGGACTAGCGGGAGGGAAGGAGACCCAGTACTTC

v_call: TRBV7-2
cdr3_length: 15
d_call: TRBD1
j_call: TRBJ2-1
clone_size: -
cdr3_aa: CASSYIPGQDNEQFF
cdr3_nt: TGTGCCAGCAGCTATATACCGGGACAGGACAATGAGCAGTTCTTC

v_call: TRBV9
cdr3_length: 16
d_call: -
j_call: TRBJ1-3
clone_size: -
cdr3_aa: CASSPGGGSSGNTIYF
cdr3_nt: TGTGCCAGCAGCCCTGGGGGCGGGAGCTCTGGAAACACCATATATTTT

v_call: TRBV7-9
cdr3_length: 17
d_call: TRBD1
j_call: TRBJ1-6
clone_size: -
cdr3_aa: CASSFQGAGLDNSPLHF
cdr3_nt: TGTGCCAGCAGCTTCCAGGGGGCAGGGCTGGATAATTCACCCCTCCACTTT

v_call: TRBV11-2
cdr3_length: 16
d_call: TRBD2
j_call: TRBJ2-3
clone_size: once
cdr3_aa: CASSPGLARGADTQYF
cdr3_nt: TGTGCCAGCAGCCCGGGACTAGCGCGTGGGGCAGATACGCAGTATTTT

v_call: TRBV4-3
cdr3_length: 17
d_call: -
j_call: TRBJ2-1
clone_size: -
cdr3_aa: CASSQEPPTRGMDEQFF
cdr3_nt: TGCGCCAGCAGCCAAGAACCCCCTACTAGAGGGATGGATGAGCAGTTCTTC

v_call: TRBV29-1
cdr3_length: 11
d_call: -
j_call: TRBJ1-1
clone_size: -
cdr3_aa: CSVGTNTEAFF
cdr3_nt: TGCAGCGTTGGGACAAACACTGAAGCTTTCTTT

v_call: TRBV5-4
cdr3_length: 16
d_call: TRBD1
j_call: TRBJ1-1
clone_size: once
cdr3_aa: CASSLGGTGRNTEAFF
cdr3_nt: TGTGCCAGCAGCTTGGGCGGGACAGGTCGGAACACTGAAGCTTTCTTT

v_call: TRBV7-8
cdr3_length: 15
d_call: TRBD1
j_call: TRBJ2-2
clone_size: few
cdr3_aa: CASSLYRGRSGELFF
cdr3_nt: TGTGCCAGCAGCTTATACAGGGGGCGTAGCGGGGAGCTGTTTTTT

v_call: TRBV7-9
cdr3_length: 15
d_call: -
j_call: TRBJ2-7
clone_size: -
cdr3_aa: CASSPAGGSAYEQYF
cdr3_nt: TGTGCCAGCAGCCCGGCCGGCGGAAGCGCCTACGAGCAGTACTTC

v_call: TRBV21-1
cdr3_length: 15
d_call: -
j_call: TRBJ2-7
clone_size: -
cdr3_aa: CASLMSGNGPYEQYF
cdr3_nt: TGTGCCAGCCTGATGTCAGGGAATGGCCCCTACGAGCAGTACTTC

v_call: TRBV6-5
cdr3_length: 13
d_call: -
j_call: TRBJ1-5
clone_size: few
cdr3_aa: CASTGGRGQPQHF
cdr3_nt: TGTGCCAGCACGGGGGGGCGCGGTCAGCCCCAGCATTTT

v_call: TRBV29-1
cdr3_length: 12
d_call: -
j_call: TRBJ2-6
clone_size: -
cdr3_aa: CSVVRGANVLTF
cdr3_nt: TGCAGCGTTGTACGGGGAGCCAACGTCCTGACTTTC

v_call: TRBV19
cdr3_length: 16
d_call: TRBD1
j_call: TRBJ1-1
clone_size: once
cdr3_aa: CASRPTGGEWSTEAFF
cdr3_nt: TGTGCCAGTAGACCCACAGGGGGCGAGTGGAGCACTGAAGCTTTCTTT

v_call: TRBV27
cdr3_length: 15
d_call: -
j_call: TRBJ2-3
clone_size: -
cdr3_aa: CASKPHSPQADTQYF
cdr3_nt: TGTGCCAGCAAACCCCACAGCCCCCAAGCAGATACGCAGTATTTT

v_call: TRBV24-1
cdr3_length: 11
d_call: TRBD1
j_call: TRBJ1-2
clone_size: once
cdr3_aa: CATRDRGGYTF
cdr3_nt: TGTGCCACCAGGGACAGGGGTGGCTACACCTTC